This TCR beta chain was sequenced during a study of control samples from healthy donors and cancer patients. The CDR3 runs 14 residues. Germline V gives CDR1 SGHTA, CDR2 FQGNSA. Trimming at V came to 5 bases and at J to 10 bases, leaving 11 bases not matched to a gene. Some clones are missing from TCRdb's copy, which holds only in-frame ones; the method was immunoSEQ multiplex PCR. Of about 120,000 clones in the sample, more than 70% are singletons; the top ten hold about two fifths. The chain couples TRBV7-2 to TRBJ1-5, with TRBD1 matching over 7 bases. The receptor's source is a man aged 45 to 65 in good health. Material for sequencing was blood. The CDR3 here is CASSLTTGLAPQHF. The CDR3 DNA reads TGTGCCAGCAGCCTCACGACAGGGTTGGCACCCCAGCATTTT.